This T cell receptor (beta chain) was obtained from a study of OX40 agonist ivuxolimab in advanced cancers. Overall study context: The patients got ivuxolimab, which is an agonistic anti-OX40 (CD134) antibody.

Trimming removed 6 bases at V and 4 bases at J, with 3 bases between. The germline gives CDR1 DFQATT, CDR2 SNEGSKA (reference sequence). This CDR3 spans 10 amino acids. The repertoire was sequenced with immunoSEQ multiplex PCR; TCRdb's copy has only in-frame clones and lacks some. The data contain some 50,000 clones, 75% to 90% of them singletons. Here the sequenced sample was CD4+ or CD8+ T cells sorted from blood, taken in a trial of the OX40 agonist ivuxolimab. This receptor was obtained from an adult with an advanced solid tumor such as melanoma, head and neck, liver or kidney cancer. The chain recombines TRBV20-1 with TRBJ2-2; D is undetermined. The CDR3 sequence is CSAPTGELFF. DNA of the CDR3: TGCAGTGCGCCCACCGGGGAGCTGTTTTTT.